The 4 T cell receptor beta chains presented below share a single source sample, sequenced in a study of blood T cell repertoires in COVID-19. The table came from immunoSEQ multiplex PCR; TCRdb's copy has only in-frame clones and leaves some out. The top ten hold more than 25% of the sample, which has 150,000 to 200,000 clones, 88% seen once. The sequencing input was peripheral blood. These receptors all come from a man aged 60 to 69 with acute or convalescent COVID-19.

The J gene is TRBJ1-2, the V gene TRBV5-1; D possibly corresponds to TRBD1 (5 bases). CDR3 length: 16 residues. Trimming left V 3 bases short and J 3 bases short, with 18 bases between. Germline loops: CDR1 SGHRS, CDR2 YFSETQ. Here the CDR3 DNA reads TGCGCCAGCAGCTCGGAAGGGACTATAGGCGACTATGGCTACACCTTC. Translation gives CASSSEGTIGDYGYTF.

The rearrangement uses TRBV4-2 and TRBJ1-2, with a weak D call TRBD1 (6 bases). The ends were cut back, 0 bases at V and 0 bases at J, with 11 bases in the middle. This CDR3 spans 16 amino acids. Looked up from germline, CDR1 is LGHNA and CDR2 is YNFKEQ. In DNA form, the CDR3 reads TGTGCCAGCAGCCAAGAATCGAGGGGGTCTAACTATGGCTACACCTTC. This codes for CASSQESRGSNYGYTF.

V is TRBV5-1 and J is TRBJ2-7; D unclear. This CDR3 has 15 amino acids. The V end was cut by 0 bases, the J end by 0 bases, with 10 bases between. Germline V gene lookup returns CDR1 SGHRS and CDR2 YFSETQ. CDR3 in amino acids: CASSLGDKSSYEQYF. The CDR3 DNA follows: TGCGCCAGCAGCTTGGGCGATAAGAGCTCCTACGAGCAGTACTTC.

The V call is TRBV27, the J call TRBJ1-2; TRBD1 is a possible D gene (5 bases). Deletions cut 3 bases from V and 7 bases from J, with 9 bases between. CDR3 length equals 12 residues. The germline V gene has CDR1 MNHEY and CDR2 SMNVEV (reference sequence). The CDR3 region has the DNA TGTGCCAGCAGTTTTCGCGGGGGTGGCTACACCTTC. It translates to CASSFRGGGYTF.